The following is a T cell receptor (beta chain) sequence with its context. How the authors handled the data: Amplifying reference gene primers gave estimates of nucleated cell counts. Sequencing was performed with immunoSEQ multiplex PCR; in TCRdb, only in-frame clones are kept and a portion is missing. The D gene and trimming were derived from the DNA, and the V and J assignments and clone size from that table. In the table there are under 200,000 clones, about 82% of which are singletons. Germline V lookup: CDR1 SGHTA, CDR2 FQGNSA. The CDR3 runs to 14 residues. Trimming stripped 5 bases from V and 0 bases from J, with 7 bases between. The data derive from a study of blood T cell repertoires in COVID-19. In the study overall: Material from acute and convalescent COVID-19 was sourced from the United States, Italy and Spain. Sample material is recorded as cDNA or gDNA derived from T cells, B-cell-depleted T cells, or PBMCs.

Sequencing was performed on peripheral blood. V usage is TRBV7-2 and J usage is TRBJ2-2; D is ambiguous. This receptor was obtained from a man over 45 with active or convalescent COVID-19. The CDR3 loop is CASSLKSNTGELFF. The CDR3 bases are TGTGCCAGCAGCCTAAAGTCGAACACCGGGGAGCTGTTTTTT.